This is a list of T cell receptor beta chains from one sample in a study of blood T cell repertoires in COVID-19. Sequencing used immunoSEQ multiplex PCR; TCRdb keeps in-frame clones, though not all of them. The table records about 150,000 clones, approximately 90% of them present only once. Sequencing was performed on PBMCs or T cells enriched from blood (not recorded which). Source of these receptors: a woman in her thirties or forties who had been exposed to COVID-19. Both conserved end residues are trimmed from each CDR3. Not every row has a clone size; where given, it reads once, few, many or a size class.

ASSLGLSTPQETQY TRBJ2-5 TRBV5-1 -
ASRQRPADEQF TRBJ2-1 TRBV5-6 -
ASSLAGGAGQQY TRBJ2-7 TRBV11-2 few
ASSSTTGLGYT TRBJ1-2 TRBV5-1 -
ASSPTGTGIETQY TRBJ2-5 TRBV18 -
ATRTGMNTEAF TRBJ1-1 TRBV13 -
ASSPRGDTEAF TRBJ1-1 TRBV5-1 -
ASSSPGQGEFKAF TRBJ1-1 TRBV27 -
ASSVLAGGVAKNIQY TRBJ2-4 TRBV2 once
ASSFTGVSDQPQH TRBJ1-5 TRBV27 -
ASSFSLSYEQY TRBJ2-7 TRBV5-6 -
ATSDIPGRGGYT TRBJ1-2 TRBV24-1 -
SVAPRRDQPQH TRBJ1-5 TRBV29-1 once
ASSVRTGYNEQF TRBJ2-1 TRBV2 -
ASSYTSSYNSPLH TRBJ1-6 TRBV6-2/TRBV6-3 -
ASSFGQNYGYT TRBJ1-2 TRBV28 -
ASSPKGGVEAF TRBJ1-1 TRBV18 -
ASSKGQGDGYT TRBJ1-2 TRBV3-1/TRBV3-2 -
ASRVIQGVGTEAF TRBJ1-1 TRBV19 -
ASSLSRGIGQPQH TRBJ1-5 TRBV28 -
ASSPSDRVYEQY TRBJ2-7 TRBV7-2 -
ASSSQRTGEQETQY TRBJ2-5 TRBV18 once
ASSPGTVKQY TRBJ2-7 TRBV3-1/TRBV3-2 -
ASSYSAGVAGNTIY TRBJ1-3 TRBV6-2/TRBV6-3 -
ASSPPNSGSTDTQY TRBJ2-3 TRBV18 -
ATSRGDRGQPQH TRBJ1-5 TRBV15 -
ASSLLGQGNTEAF TRBJ1-1 TRBV28 -
ASSQSGYGYT TRBJ1-2 TRBV3-1/TRBV3-2 -
ASSSRTGGSGELF TRBJ2-2 TRBV6-4 -
ASSQNTGGLSYEQY TRBJ2-7 TRBV5-1 -
ASSQTTDSWH TRBJ1-5 TRBV27 -
ASSLGSDEKLF TRBJ1-4 TRBV18 -
ASSQGTANEKLF TRBJ1-4 TRBV3-1/TRBV3-2 -
ASSLQAQNIQY TRBJ2-4 TRBV5-1 -
ASIEGSRNEQF TRBJ2-1 TRBV2 -
ASSQIELERRTQY TRBJ2-3 TRBV16 -
ASSKFLAGDPYEQY TRBJ2-7 TRBV7-2 -
ASSLDRSSYNSPLH TRBJ1-6 TRBV14 -
AFRSHSSYEQY TRBJ2-7 TRBV10-3 -
ASSYRGKWSSTEAF TRBJ1-1 TRBV11-3 -
ASGPTGVGYQPQH TRBJ1-5 TRBV12-5 -
ASSHALSGSRTQY TRBJ2-3 TRBV7-2 -
ASSLGGTSGNTGELF TRBJ2-2 TRBV11-2 -
ASSVVGATSTDTQY TRBJ2-3 TRBV9 -
ASSRGLAGDQETQY TRBJ2-5 TRBV7-9 -
GTGFRGEKLF TRBJ1-4 TRBV29-1 -
ASSRSGSTSYEQY TRBJ2-7 TRBV5-1 once
ASNTKTQY TRBJ2-5 TRBV21-1 -
ASSLAPGSSFGGYT TRBJ1-2 TRBV5-1 -
ASRLSTGGDEKLF TRBJ1-4 TRBV19 -
ASSQFTGGAEPQH TRBJ1-5 TRBV3-1/TRBV3-2 -